A single sample is the source of the 4 T cell receptor beta chains below, sequenced in a study of cytomegalovirus exposure and HLA in healthy donors. Both 60 Vbeta primers and 13 Jbeta primers went into the PCR. Data came from immunoSEQ multiplex PCR; TCRdb stores just in-frame clones and leaves some out. The repertoire table contains under 150,000 clones. Source material: PBMCs. These receptors all stem from a woman aged 60 to 75 in good health and CMV-seronegative.

The chain joins TRBV5-1 to TRBJ1-4, with TRBD1 as a possible D gene (5 bases). Germline V gene lookup returns CDR1 SGHRS and CDR2 YFSETQ. This CDR3 comprises 15 residues. V lost 4 bases and J 0 bases, leaving 10 bases between the germline ends. CDR3 sequence (DNA): TGCGCCAGCAGCCGGGCGACAGCAACTAATGAAAAACTGTTTTTT. Its protein is CASSRATATNEKLFF.

The genes are TRBV2 and TRBJ2-3; unclear D gene. This CDR3 comprises 13 residues. Germline assignment: CDR1 SNHLY and CDR2 FYNNEI. V gave up 4 bases and J gave up 0 bases, with 5 bases separating them. CDR3 bases: TGTGCCAGCAGTGCGCAGAGCACAGATACGCAGTATTTT. Protein sequence: CASSAQSTDTQYF.

The rearrangement links TRBV4-1 to TRBJ2-1, with TRBD2 identical over 9 bases. The CDR3 runs to 15 residues. Germline V gene lookup returns CDR1 MGHRA and CDR2 YSYEKL. V shed 5 bases and J 3 bases; nucleotides not matched to a gene: 5. CDR3 DNA sequence: TGCGCCAGCAGCGCGGGACTAGCAAACTACAATGAGCAGTTCTTC. It translates to CASSAGLANYNEQFF.

The chain employs TRBV15 and TRBJ2-1; D might be TRBD1 (5 bases). This CDR3 comprises 12 residues. The germline V gene has CDR1 LNHNV and CDR2 YYDKDF (reference sequence). The ends were cut back, 0 bases at V and 9 bases at J, with 6 bases in the middle. The chain's CDR3 is CATSRDRGEQFF. CDR3 DNA sequence: TGTGCCACCAGCAGAGATAGGGGTGAGCAGTTCTTC.